One sample yielded the 17 T cell receptor beta chains listed below, sequenced in a study of early T cells in non-severe SARS-CoV-2 infection. In TCRdb, the 5' RACE reads were re-called with MiXCR into one record per CDR3 protein. The sample records fewer than 120,000 distinct CDR3 sequences, around 12% being singletons. Sequences were derived from whole blood, sampled at baseline. The receptors shown here come from an adult who was a healthcare worker with PCR-confirmed SARS-CoV-2 infection or an uninfected control (not recorded which).

The chain links TRBV5-1 to TRBJ2-2; a possible D gene is TRBD1 (6 bases). Trimming cost V 5 bases and J 0 bases, with 11 bases left between them. CDR1 is SGHRS and CDR2 is YFSETQ in the germline V gene. The CDR3 contains 15 residues. CDR3 sequence reads: CASRWTDPNTGELFF. The CDR3 DNA sequence: TGCGCCAGCAGATGGACAGACCCGAACACCGGGGAGCTGTTTTTT. The entire variable domain, with the rest obtained from reference TRBV5-1 and TRBJ2-2, is as follows: KAGVTQTPRYLIKTRGQQVTLSCSPISGHRSVSWYQQTPGQGLQFLFEYFSETQRNKGNFPGRFSGRQFSNSRSEMNVSTLELGDSALYLCASRWTDPNTGELFFGEGSRLTVL.

This clonotype occurred a few times. The CDR3 DNA sequence: TGTGCCAGCAAAAAGGGGACACTTAGCAATCAGCCCCAGCATTTT. The encoded protein is CASKKGTLSNQPQHF. The V and J genes are TRBV28 and TRBJ1-5; D is perhaps TRBD1 (6 bases). The CDR3 is made up of 15 amino acids. The V gene's germline CDR1 is MDHEN and CDR2 SYDVKM. The V end lost 7 bases, the J end lost 0 bases, and 13 bases lay between the germline ends.

This clonotype was seen only a few times. The chain couples TRBV6-4 to TRBJ2-6; D ambiguous. Germline loops: CDR1 MRHNA, CDR2 SNTAGT. CDR3 length equals 16 residues. Trimming removed 4 bases at V and 0 bases at J, with 10 bases between. CDR3 amino acids: CASSARGVSGANVLTF. In DNA form, the CDR3 reads TGTGCCAGCAGTGCCCGAGGTGTCTCTGGGGCCAACGTCCTGACTTTC.

The chain carries TRBV20-1 and TRBJ2-7; TRBD2 aligns across 14 bases. The CDR3 runs to 15 residues. Germline CDR1 DFQATT, CDR2 SNEGSKA (reference sequence). V dropped 3 bases and J dropped 3; count of bases not matched to a gene: 4. In DNA form, the CDR3 reads TGCAGTGCTAGGAAGGGACTAGCGGGGGACTACGAGCAGTACTTC. This codes for CSARKGLAGDYEQYF.

This clonotype has more than one count but fewer than ten. The V gene is TRBV11-2, the J gene TRBJ2-3; 8 bases line up with TRBD1. With V trimmed by 3 bases and J by 0 bases, 5 bases remained unmatched. The CDR3 loop spans 16 amino acids. In germline, CDR1 is SGHAT, CDR2 FQNNGV. CDR3 in amino acids: CASSFRTGGSTDTQYF. In DNA form, the CDR3 reads TGTGCCAGCAGCTTTCGTACAGGGGGTAGCACAGATACGCAGTATTTT.

This chain links TRBV25-1 with TRBJ1-6; D is uncertain. From germline, CDR1 is MGHDK and CDR2 SYGVNS. V was pared by 6 bases and J by 7 bases, with 10 bases between. This CDR3 contains 13 residues. As DNA, the CDR3 is TGTGCCAGCAGAGGGATGAGGAATTCACCCCTCCACTTT. Amino acids: CASRGMRNSPLHF.

This clonotype appeared many times. The chain is built from TRBV12-3 or TRBV12-4 and TRBJ1-4; maybe TRBD1 (5 bases). V was pared by 4 bases and J by 10 bases, with 7 bases between. The CDR3 has 11 amino acids. The CDR3: CASSWGGKLFF. The CDR3 nucleotides read TGTGCCAGCAGTTGGGGGGGAAAACTGTTTTTT.

This rearrangement joins TRBV7-9 to TRBJ2-3; tentatively, D is TRBD2 (6 bases). CDR3 length equals 15 residues. Germline V gene lookup returns CDR1 SEHNR and CDR2 FQNEAQ (reference sequence). Trimming pared 4 bases from V and 6 bases from J, leaving 17 bases between. CDR3: CASSSWDGEVDTQYF. The CDR3 DNA reads as TGTGCCAGCAGCTCGTGGGACGGGGAGGTTGATACGCAGTATTTT.

This clonotype appeared many times. The chain recombines TRBV6-4 with TRBJ1-6, with D maybe TRBD1 (5 bases). Germline CDR1 reads MRHNA; CDR2 reads SNTAGT. V was cut by 8 bases and J by 0 bases, with 11 bases left in between. The CDR3 loop spans 15 amino acids. This CDR3 reads CASGRQISYNSPLHF. In nucleotides, the CDR3 is TGTGCCAGCGGACGACAGATCTCCTATAATTCACCCCTCCACTTT.

This clonotype was counted only a few times. This chain joins TRBV4-1 and TRBJ1-1; D unclear. Germline CDR1 and CDR2: MGHRA and YSYEKL. V was trimmed by 4 bases and J by 5 bases, leaving 23 bases between them. CDR3 length equals 17 residues. The chain's CDR3 is CASSRSSLAPQSTEAFF. CDR3 nucleotides: TGCGCCAGCAGCCGATCAAGTTTGGCTCCGCAGTCGACTGAAGCTTTCTTT.

The rearrangement joins TRBV20-1 to TRBJ2-1; 9 positions agree with TRBD2. V was clipped by 6 bases and J by 4 bases; unmatched bases: 1. The germline V gene has CDR1 DFQATT and CDR2 SNEGSKA (reference sequence). This CDR3 comprises 12 residues. DNA for the CDR3: TGCAGTGCACTAGCGGGTTACAATGAGCAGTTCTTC. This gives the protein CSALAGYNEQFF.

Only a few counts were recorded for this clonotype. The V call is TRBV5-5, the J call TRBJ1-5, with D uncertain. Germline loops: CDR1 SGHKS, CDR2 YYEKEE (reference sequence). Between the trimmed V and J ends, which lost 2 bases and 7 bases, there was a span of 7 bases. The CDR3 consists of 12 residues. CDR3 residues: CASSFDRQPQHF. DNA for the CDR3: TGTGCCAGCAGCTTTGACCGCCAGCCCCAGCATTTT.

This clonotype was counted many times. The V gene is TRBV5-1, the J gene TRBJ2-7; 7 bases agree with TRBD2. Germline loops: CDR1 SGHRS, CDR2 YFSETQ. The CDR3 runs 14 residues. The trim removed 0 bases at V and 7 bases at J, leaving 7 bases unmatched. CDR3 protein: CASSLVAGVGEQYF. As DNA, the CDR3 is TGCGCCAGCAGCTTGGTTGCGGGAGTAGGGGAGCAGTACTTC.

This chain connects TRBV28 to TRBJ2-2; possibly TRBD2 for D (5 bases). The CDR3 runs 13 residues. The germline gives CDR1 MDHEN, CDR2 SYDVKM. V lost 7 bases and J lost 5, with 11 bases in between. The CDR3 protein is CASTAPGTGELFF. Written as DNA, the CDR3 is TGTGCCAGCACGGCGCCGGGGACCGGGGAGCTGTTTTTT.

This clonotype was seen repeatedly, ten times or more. This chain's CDR3 is CASSQRDRLAYEQYF. The CDR3 nucleotides are TGTGCCAGCAGTCAGAGGGACAGGCTAGCCTACGAGCAGTACTTC. The chain links TRBV2 to TRBJ2-7; 8 nucleotides agree with TRBD1. The ends lost 5 bases at V and 2 bases at J; junction bases unmatched: 8. Germline V gene data show CDR1 as SNHLY and CDR2 as FYNNEI. The CDR3 is made up of 15 amino acids. The variable domain in full, with the rest retrieved from reference TRBV2 and TRBJ2-7, is EPEVTQTPSHQVTQMGQEVILRCVPISNHLYFYWYRQILGQKVEFLVSFYNNEISEKSEIFDDQFSVERPDGSNFTLKIRSTKLEDSAMYFCASSQRDRLAYEQYFGPGTRLTVT.

The chain uses TRBV29-1 and TRBJ2-1, with 9 bases that match TRBD1. The CDR3 is made up of 14 amino acids. The V and J ends lost 7 bases and 6 bases, in that order; junction bases with no gene match: 10. Germline assignment: CDR1 SQVTM and CDR2 ANQGSEA. The CDR3 DNA reads as TGCAGCGCTCAACCGGGACAGGGTCCCAATGAGCAGTTCTTC. This translates into CSAQPGQGPNEQFF.

This clonotype was picked up a small number of times. V gene TRBV3-1 combines with J gene TRBJ1-1; D may be TRBD1 (5 bases). V was trimmed by 4 bases and J by 3 bases, leaving 18 bases between them. The CDR3 runs 16 residues. In germline, CDR1 is LGHDT, CDR2 YNNKEL (reference sequence). CDR3 nucleotide sequence: TGTGCCAGCAGCCTAGGTGGGACTGGGGGTTACACTGAAGCTTTCTTT. It encodes CASSLGGTGGYTEAFF.